These T cell receptor beta chains were read from a single sample in a study of T cell responses to AZD1222 COVID-19 vaccine. Assay used: immunoSEQ multiplex PCR; TCRdb lists only in-frame clones, some missing. The repertoire has under 140,000 clones, approximately 94% of them found once; the top ten carry 2.9%. The sample in question was peripheral blood, obtained 28 days after the second AZD1222 dose. The receptors stem from an adult who received the AZD1222 COVID-19 vaccine. CDR3s include the opening cysteine and the closing phenylalanine or tryptophan. For some rows the clone size is stated as once, few or many, or as a class when expanded; others skip it.

CDR3 length: 15; V gene: TRBV5-1; clone size: NA; J gene: TRBJ2-3; CDR3 protein: CASSLVGLGTDTQYF
CDR3 length: 16; V gene: TRBV2; clone size: once; J gene: TRBJ2-7; CDR3 protein: CASNPSGGSSSYEQYF
CDR3 length: 14; V gene: TRBV10-1; clone size: NA; J gene: TRBJ1-6; CDR3 protein: CASSEFSRDSPLHF
CDR3 length: 17; V gene: TRBV4-2; clone size: NA; J gene: TRBJ2-5; CDR3 protein: CASSQGLAVLGQETQYF
CDR3 length: 13; V gene: TRBV24-1; clone size: NA; J gene: TRBJ2-3; CDR3 protein: CATRDRATDTQYF
CDR3 length: 14; V gene: TRBV7-9; clone size: NA; J gene: TRBJ1-1; CDR3 protein: CASSPGTVNTEAFF
CDR3 length: 11; V gene: TRBV27; clone size: NA; J gene: TRBJ1-2; CDR3 protein: CASGHYYGYTF
CDR3 length: 15; V gene: TRBV6-6; clone size: NA; J gene: TRBJ1-1; CDR3 protein: CASSARGTRQGAAFF
CDR3 length: 15; V gene: TRBV3-1/TRBV3-2; clone size: NA; J gene: TRBJ1-1; CDR3 protein: CASSQETAPNTEAFF
CDR3 length: 15; V gene: TRBV19; clone size: NA; J gene: TRBJ2-2; CDR3 protein: CASSWASGDTGELFF
CDR3 length: 15; V gene: TRBV5-8; clone size: NA; J gene: TRBJ1-5; CDR3 protein: CASSGQGGSEQPQHF
CDR3 length: 13; V gene: TRBV5-1; clone size: NA; J gene: TRBJ2-7; CDR3 protein: CASSFMGRGEQYF
CDR3 length: 16; V gene: TRBV18; clone size: NA; J gene: TRBJ1-2; CDR3 protein: CASSSTSGVGLYGYTF
CDR3 length: 11; V gene: TRBV12-3/TRBV12-4; clone size: NA; J gene: TRBJ1-2; CDR3 protein: CASRYRQGYTF
CDR3 length: 13; V gene: TRBV18; clone size: NA; J gene: TRBJ2-7; CDR3 protein: CASSRQGADEQYF
CDR3 length: 15; V gene: TRBV19; clone size: NA; J gene: TRBJ1-5; CDR3 protein: CASSIVRDSNQPQHF
CDR3 length: 16; V gene: TRBV27; clone size: NA; J gene: TRBJ2-7; CDR3 protein: CASSLSRQSIYYEQYF
CDR3 length: 14; V gene: TRBV10-3; clone size: once; J gene: TRBJ1-2; CDR3 protein: CAISIGTAHYGYTF
CDR3 length: 17; V gene: TRBV2; clone size: NA; J gene: TRBJ2-1; CDR3 protein: CAILTSGGLGSYNEQFF
CDR3 length: 12; V gene: TRBV5-1; clone size: NA; J gene: TRBJ1-2; CDR3 protein: CASSKDTKGYTF
CDR3 length: 15; V gene: TRBV5-1; clone size: NA; J gene: TRBJ1-1; CDR3 protein: CASSPRQGPNTEAFF
CDR3 length: 13; V gene: TRBV11-3; clone size: NA; J gene: TRBJ1-1; CDR3 protein: CASSLESGTEAFF
CDR3 length: 13; V gene: TRBV19; clone size: NA; J gene: TRBJ1-2; CDR3 protein: CASSRTGAGGYTF
CDR3 length: 15; V gene: TRBV2; clone size: NA; J gene: TRBJ2-2; CDR3 protein: CASSELQFGAGELFF
CDR3 length: 15; V gene: TRBV27; clone size: NA; J gene: TRBJ1-2; CDR3 protein: CVTRATGAYDYGYTF
CDR3 length: 12; V gene: TRBV6-5; clone size: NA; J gene: TRBJ1-1; CDR3 protein: CASSPAGIEAFF
CDR3 length: 15; V gene: TRBV10-3; clone size: NA; J gene: TRBJ1-5; CDR3 protein: CAISESAGGGEPQHF
CDR3 length: 13; V gene: TRBV6-4; clone size: NA; J gene: TRBJ2-1; CDR3 protein: CASRGDSYNEQFF
CDR3 length: 13; V gene: TRBV10-2; clone size: NA; J gene: TRBJ1-5; CDR3 protein: CASRQGVGQPQHF
CDR3 length: 13; V gene: TRBV2; clone size: NA; J gene: TRBJ2-7; CDR3 protein: CASQSYTTYEQYF
CDR3 length: 18; V gene: TRBV4-1; clone size: NA; J gene: TRBJ1-2; CDR3 protein: CASSQDQVRTGNYYGYTF
CDR3 length: 16; V gene: TRBV2; clone size: NA; J gene: TRBJ2-2; CDR3 protein: CAGLAGGTANTGELFF
CDR3 length: 14; V gene: TRBV10-3; clone size: NA; J gene: TRBJ1-1; CDR3 protein: CATQWDGRNTEAFF
CDR3 length: 16; V gene: TRBV27; clone size: once; J gene: TRBJ1-2; CDR3 protein: CASSLQGQGRPTPYTF
CDR3 length: 12; V gene: TRBV6-1; clone size: few; J gene: TRBJ2-5; CDR3 protein: CASSEQGETQYF
CDR3 length: 16; V gene: TRBV15; clone size: NA; J gene: TRBJ2-3; CDR3 protein: CATSAQGGLHTNTQYF
CDR3 length: 16; V gene: TRBV5-1; clone size: NA; J gene: TRBJ2-1; CDR3 protein: CASRSPRLSSYNEQFF
CDR3 length: 12; V gene: TRBV12-3/TRBV12-4; clone size: NA; J gene: TRBJ1-1; CDR3 protein: CASSLMGTEAFF
CDR3 length: 14; V gene: TRBV21-1; clone size: NA; J gene: TRBJ1-4; CDR3 protein: CASSGPRDLKKLFF
CDR3 length: 16; V gene: TRBV2; clone size: NA; J gene: TRBJ1-3; CDR3 protein: CASNSGETYSGNTIYF
CDR3 length: 14; V gene: TRBV27; clone size: NA; J gene: TRBJ2-7; CDR3 protein: CASSQGTGRSEQYF
CDR3 length: 15; V gene: TRBV7-2; clone size: NA; J gene: TRBJ1-1; CDR3 protein: CASSLSPGANTEAFF
CDR3 length: 12; V gene: TRBV14; clone size: once; J gene: TRBJ2-7; CDR3 protein: CASSPWTGELVF
CDR3 length: 11; V gene: TRBV11-2; clone size: NA; J gene: TRBJ1-1; CDR3 protein: CASSLRAEAFF
CDR3 length: 16; V gene: TRBV6-5; clone size: NA; J gene: TRBJ1-3; CDR3 protein: CASSYSGAAYGNTIYF
CDR3 length: 13; V gene: TRBV12-3/TRBV12-4; clone size: NA; J gene: TRBJ2-7; CDR3 protein: CASSLSGEGEQYF
CDR3 length: 13; V gene: TRBV15; clone size: NA; J gene: TRBJ1-1; CDR3 protein: CATSSNSGAEAFF
CDR3 length: 19; V gene: TRBV28; clone size: NA; J gene: TRBJ1-4; CDR3 protein: CANPLIIGQGAPIGGKLFF
CDR3 length: 14; V gene: TRBV28; clone size: NA; J gene: TRBJ1-4; CDR3 protein: CASSAQGTDEKLFF
CDR3 length: 15; V gene: TRBV6-5; clone size: NA; J gene: TRBJ2-3; CDR3 protein: CASPAGGFVADTQYF
CDR3 length: 17; V gene: TRBV14; clone size: once; J gene: TRBJ2-2; CDR3 protein: CASSQMHAGSNTGELFF
CDR3 length: 13; V gene: TRBV5-1; clone size: NA; J gene: TRBJ1-1; CDR3 protein: CASSLPMNTEAFF
CDR3 length: 14; V gene: TRBV28; clone size: once; J gene: TRBJ1-1; CDR3 protein: CASSSGTANTEAFF
CDR3 length: 17; V gene: TRBV7-2; clone size: NA; J gene: TRBJ2-2; CDR3 protein: CASSWGPGQGGTGELFF
CDR3 length: 16; V gene: TRBV19; clone size: NA; J gene: TRBJ2-1; CDR3 protein: CASSRGWASGRNEQFF
CDR3 length: 14; V gene: TRBV4-1; clone size: NA; J gene: TRBJ2-7; CDR3 protein: CASSRDRGSYEQYF
CDR3 length: 13; V gene: TRBV2; clone size: NA; J gene: TRBJ2-7; CDR3 protein: CASSYRAVDEQYF
CDR3 length: 17; V gene: TRBV3-1/TRBV3-2; clone size: NA; J gene: TRBJ2-3; CDR3 protein: CASSQVTMGASTDTQYF
CDR3 length: 13; V gene: TRBV7-7; clone size: NA; J gene: TRBJ2-5; CDR3 protein: CASSSTGSETQYF
CDR3 length: 17; V gene: TRBV4-1; clone size: NA; J gene: TRBJ2-3; CDR3 protein: CASSQVGPNTITDTQYF